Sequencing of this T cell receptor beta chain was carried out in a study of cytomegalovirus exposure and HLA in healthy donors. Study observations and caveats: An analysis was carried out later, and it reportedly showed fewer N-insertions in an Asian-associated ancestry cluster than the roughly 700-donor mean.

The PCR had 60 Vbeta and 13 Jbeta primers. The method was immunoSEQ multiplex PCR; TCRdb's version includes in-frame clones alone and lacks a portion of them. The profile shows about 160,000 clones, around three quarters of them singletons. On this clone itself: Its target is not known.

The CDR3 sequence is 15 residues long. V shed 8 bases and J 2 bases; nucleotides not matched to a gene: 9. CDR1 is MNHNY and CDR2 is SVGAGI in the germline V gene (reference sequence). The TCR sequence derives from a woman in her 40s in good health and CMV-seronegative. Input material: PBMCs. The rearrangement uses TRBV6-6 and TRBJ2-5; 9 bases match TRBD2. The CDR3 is CASESLREGQETQYF. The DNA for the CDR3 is TGTGCCAGCGAGAGTCTGCGGGAGGGTCAAGAGACCCAGTACTTC.